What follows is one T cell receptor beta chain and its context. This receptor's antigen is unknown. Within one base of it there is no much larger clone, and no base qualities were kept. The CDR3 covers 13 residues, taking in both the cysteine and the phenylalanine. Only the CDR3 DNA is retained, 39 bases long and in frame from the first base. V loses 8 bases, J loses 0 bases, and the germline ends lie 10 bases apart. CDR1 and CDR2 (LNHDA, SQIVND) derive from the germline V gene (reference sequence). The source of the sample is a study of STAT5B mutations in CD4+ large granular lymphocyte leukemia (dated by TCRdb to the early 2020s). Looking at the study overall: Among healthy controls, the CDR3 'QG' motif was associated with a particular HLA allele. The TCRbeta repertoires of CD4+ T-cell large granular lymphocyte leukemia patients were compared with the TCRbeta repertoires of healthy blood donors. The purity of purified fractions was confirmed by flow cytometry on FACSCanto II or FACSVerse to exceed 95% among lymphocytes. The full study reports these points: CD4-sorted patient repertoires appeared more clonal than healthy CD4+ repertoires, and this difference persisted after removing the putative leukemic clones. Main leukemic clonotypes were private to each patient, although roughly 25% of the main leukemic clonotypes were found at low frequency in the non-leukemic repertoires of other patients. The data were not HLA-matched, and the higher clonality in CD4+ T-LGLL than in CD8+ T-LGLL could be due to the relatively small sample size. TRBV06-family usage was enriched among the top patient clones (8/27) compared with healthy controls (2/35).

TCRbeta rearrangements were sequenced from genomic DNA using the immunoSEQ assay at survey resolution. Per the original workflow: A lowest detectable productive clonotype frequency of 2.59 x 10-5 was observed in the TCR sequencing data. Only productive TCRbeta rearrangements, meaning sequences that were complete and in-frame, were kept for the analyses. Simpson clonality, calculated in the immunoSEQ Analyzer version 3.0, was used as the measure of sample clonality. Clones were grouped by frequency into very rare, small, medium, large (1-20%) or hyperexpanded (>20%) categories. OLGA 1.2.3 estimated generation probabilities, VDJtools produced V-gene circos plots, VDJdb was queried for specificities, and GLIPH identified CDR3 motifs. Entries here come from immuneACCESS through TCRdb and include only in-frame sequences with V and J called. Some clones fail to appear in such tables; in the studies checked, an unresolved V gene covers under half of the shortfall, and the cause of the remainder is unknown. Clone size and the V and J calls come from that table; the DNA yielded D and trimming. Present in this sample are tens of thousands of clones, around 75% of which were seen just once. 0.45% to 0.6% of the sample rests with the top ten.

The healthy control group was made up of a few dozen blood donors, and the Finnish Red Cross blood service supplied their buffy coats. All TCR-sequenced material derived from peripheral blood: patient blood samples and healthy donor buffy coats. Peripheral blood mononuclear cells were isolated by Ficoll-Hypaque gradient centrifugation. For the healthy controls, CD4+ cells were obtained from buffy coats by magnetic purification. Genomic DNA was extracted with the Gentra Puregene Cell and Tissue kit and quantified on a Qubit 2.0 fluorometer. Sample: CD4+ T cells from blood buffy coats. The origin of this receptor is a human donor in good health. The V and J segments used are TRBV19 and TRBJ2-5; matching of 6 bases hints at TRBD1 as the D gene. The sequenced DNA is TGTGCCAGTGGTCAGGGGCACCAAGAGACCCAGTACTTC. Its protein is CASGQGHQETQYF.